This entry concerns a single T cell receptor (beta chain). Its antigen remains unidentified. The CDR3 covers 12 residues. V lost 4 bases, J lost 4 bases, and 9 bases lay in between. CDR1 and CDR2 from the germline V gene are SGHTS and YDEGEE. TCRdb's copy holds only in-frame clones and misses some; the assay was immunoSEQ multiplex PCR. The sample yields 45,000 or so clones, around nine tenths seen once. The patients all showed relapse after autologous stem cell transplantation, while their brentuximab vedotin exposure varied. The sample comes from a study of PD-1 blockade in classical Hodgkin lymphoma. Across the study: On a schedule of every 2 weeks, patients received nivolumab 3 mg/kg intravenously. Study-wide results and caveats: Baseline TCR diversity was reportedly lower in newly diagnosed patients than in healthy donors. It was reported as lower still in relapsed/refractory patients.

This TCR derives from a human donor with classical Hodgkin lymphoma. Specimen: peripheral blood mononuclear cells (PBMCs), collected at baseline. The V call is TRBV5-8, the J call TRBJ2-7; D uncertain. CDR3 region: CASSPLDYEQYF. Here the CDR3 DNA reads TGTGCCAGCAGCCCCCTAGATTACGAGCAGTACTTC.